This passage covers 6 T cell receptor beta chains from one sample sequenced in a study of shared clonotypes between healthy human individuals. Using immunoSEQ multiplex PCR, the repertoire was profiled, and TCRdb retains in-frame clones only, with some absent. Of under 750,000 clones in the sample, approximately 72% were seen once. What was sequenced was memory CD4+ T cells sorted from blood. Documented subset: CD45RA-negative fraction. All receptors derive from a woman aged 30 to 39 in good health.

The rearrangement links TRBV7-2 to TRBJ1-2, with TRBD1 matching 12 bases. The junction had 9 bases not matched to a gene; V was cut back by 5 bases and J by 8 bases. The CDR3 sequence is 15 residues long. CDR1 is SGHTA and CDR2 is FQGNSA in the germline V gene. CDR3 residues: CASSRSPGTGGGYTF. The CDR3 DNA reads TGTGCCAGCAGCCGATCTCCCGGGACAGGGGGCGGCTACACCTTC. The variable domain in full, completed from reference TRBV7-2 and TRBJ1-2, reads GAGVSQSPSNKVTEKGKDVELRCDPISGHTALYWYRQSLGQGLEFLIYFQGNSAPDKSGLPSDRFSAERTGGSVSTLTIQRTQQEDSAVYLCASSRSPGTGGGYTFGSGTRLTVV.

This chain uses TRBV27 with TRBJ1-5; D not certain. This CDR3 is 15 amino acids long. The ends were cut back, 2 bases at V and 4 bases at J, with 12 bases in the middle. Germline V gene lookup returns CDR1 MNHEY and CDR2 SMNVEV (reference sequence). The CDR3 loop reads CASSLSRVGNQPQHF. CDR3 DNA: TGTGCCAGCAGTTTAAGTAGAGTAGGTAATCAGCCCCAGCATTTT.

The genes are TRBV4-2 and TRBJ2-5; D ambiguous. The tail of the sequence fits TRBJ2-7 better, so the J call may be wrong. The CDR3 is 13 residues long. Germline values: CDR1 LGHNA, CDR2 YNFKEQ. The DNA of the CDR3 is TGTGCCAGCAGCCAAGAGTTCCTCTACGAGCAGTACTTC. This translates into CASSQEFLYEQYF.

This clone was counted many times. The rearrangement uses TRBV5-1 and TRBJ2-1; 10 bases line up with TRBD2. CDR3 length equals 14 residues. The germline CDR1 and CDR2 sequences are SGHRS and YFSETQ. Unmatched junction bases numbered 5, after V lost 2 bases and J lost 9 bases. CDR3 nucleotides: TGCGCCAGCAGCTTTCTAGCGGGAGAGGGTGAGCAGTTCTTC. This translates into CASSFLAGEGEQFF.

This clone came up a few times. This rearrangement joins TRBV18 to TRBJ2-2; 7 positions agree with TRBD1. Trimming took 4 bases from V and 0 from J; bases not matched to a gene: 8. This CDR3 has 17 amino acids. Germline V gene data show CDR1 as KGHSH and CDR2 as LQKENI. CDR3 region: CASSRAETGTNTGELFF. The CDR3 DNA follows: TGTGCCAGCTCACGTGCGGAGACAGGGACGAACACCGGGGAGCTGTTTTTT.

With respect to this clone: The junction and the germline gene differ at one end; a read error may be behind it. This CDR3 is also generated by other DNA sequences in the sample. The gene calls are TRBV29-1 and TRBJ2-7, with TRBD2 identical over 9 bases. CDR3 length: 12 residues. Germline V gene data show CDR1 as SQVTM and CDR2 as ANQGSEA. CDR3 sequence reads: CSVVSGSYEQYF. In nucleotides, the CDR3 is TGCAGCGTTGTTAGCGGGAGTTACGAGCAGTACTTT.